These 5 T cell receptor beta chains originate from one sample sequenced in a study of cytomegalovirus exposure and HLA in healthy donors. Both 60 Vbeta primers and 13 Jbeta primers went into the PCR. TCRdb's table, derived via immunoSEQ multiplex PCR, lists solely in-frame clones and lacks some. The sample's table shows fewer than 150,000 clones. Sample: PBMCs. All receptors derive from a man aged 18 to 30 in good health and CMV-seronegative.

As DNA, the CDR3 is TGTGCCAGCAGTTTAGGAGGACGGGGCACAGATACGCAGTATTTT. It specifies CASSLGGRGTDTQYF. V and J are TRBV27 and TRBJ2-3; D is perhaps TRBD2 (5 bases). The CDR3 contains 15 residues. Germline CDR1 MNHEY, CDR2 SMNVEV (reference sequence). Trimming took off 2 bases at V and 1 base at J, with 10 bases between the two ends.

V usage is TRBV6-6 and J usage is TRBJ1-1; D might be TRBD1 (5 bases). This CDR3 comprises 15 residues. The V and J ends lost 7 bases and 3 bases respectively, with 18 bases between them. CDR1 MNHNY and CDR2 SVGAGI come from the germline V gene (reference sequence). CDR3 sequence (DNA): TGTGCCAGCACTCCCTTCGGGGGAAGGGACACTGAAGCTTTCTTT. Its translation is CASTPFGGRDTEAFF.

For the CDR3, the DNA is TGTGCCAGCAGTTCCCCCAGCGGGAGGGCCCGTGAGCAGTTCTTC. Translation: CASSSPSGRAREQFF. The V and J genes are TRBV6-5 and TRBJ2-1; 10 nucleotides align to TRBD2. Germline lookup yields CDR1 MNHEY and CDR2 SVGAGI. The V segment lost 4 bases and the J segment 9 bases; nucleotides outside the gene matches: 9. This CDR3 contains 15 residues.

The J gene is TRBJ1-2, the V gene TRBV27, with D possibly matching TRBD1 (5 bases). The CDR3 totals 15 residues. The ends were cut back, 2 bases at V and 7 bases at J, with 17 bases in the middle. Looked up from germline, CDR1 is MNHEY and CDR2 is SMNVEV (reference sequence). CDR3 DNA: TGTGCCAGCAGTTTAGGGGCAGGGCGTCGAACTGGCTACACCTTC. Protein sequence: CASSLGAGRRTGYTF.

The chain carries TRBV7-9 and TRBJ1-1; TRBD1 matches at 8 bases. Germline V CDR1 and CDR2: SEHNR, FQNEAQ (reference sequence). After removal of 1 base from V and 5 bases from J, the junction contained 9 bases not matched to a gene. This CDR3 spans 16 amino acids. This CDR3 is CASSLGTGGGITEAFF. The CDR3 coding sequence is TGTGCCAGCAGCTTAGGCACAGGGGGGGGGATTACTGAAGCTTTCTTT.